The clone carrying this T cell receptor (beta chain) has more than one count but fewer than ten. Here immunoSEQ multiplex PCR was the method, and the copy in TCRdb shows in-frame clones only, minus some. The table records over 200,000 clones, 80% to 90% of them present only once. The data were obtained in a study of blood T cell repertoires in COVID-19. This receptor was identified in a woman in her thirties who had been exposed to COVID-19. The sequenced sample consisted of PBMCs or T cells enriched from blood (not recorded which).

CDR3 in DNA: TGTGCCAGCAGCCCAAAGTCTCGGACTAGCGGGAGGGCCGCTAACGACAATGAGCAGTTCTTC. Its protein is CASSPKSRTSGRAANDNEQFF. The chain is built from TRBV7-8 and TRBJ2-1, with 15 bases aligning to TRBD2. This CDR3 comprises 21 residues. With 5 bases clipped from V and 5 bases from J, the junction kept 19 bases outside the gene matches. Germline CDR1 SGHVS, CDR2 FQNEAQ.